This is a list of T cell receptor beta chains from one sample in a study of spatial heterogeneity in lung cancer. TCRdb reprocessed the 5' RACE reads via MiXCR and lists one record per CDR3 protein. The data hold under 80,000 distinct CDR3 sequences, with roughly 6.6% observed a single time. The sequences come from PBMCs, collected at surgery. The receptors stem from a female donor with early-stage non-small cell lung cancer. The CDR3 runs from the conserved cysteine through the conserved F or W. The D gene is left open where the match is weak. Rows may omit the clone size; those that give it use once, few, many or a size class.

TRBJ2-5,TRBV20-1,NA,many,TGCAGTGCTAACTCAAACCAAGAGACCCAGTACTTC,CSANSNQETQYF
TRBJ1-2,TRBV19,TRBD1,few,TGTGCCAGTAGTTCAGGGGGGCCCTATGGCTACACCTTC,CASSSGGPYGYTF
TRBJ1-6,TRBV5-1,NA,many,TGCGCCAGCAGCCTTGGAGAGGCCCCTAATTCACCCCTCCACTTT,CASSLGEAPNSPLHF
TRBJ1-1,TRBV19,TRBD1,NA,TGTGCCAGTAGTGTACAGGGGGCAGGAGACACTGAAGCTTTCTTT,CASSVQGAGDTEAFF
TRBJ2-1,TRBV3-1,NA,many,TGTGCCAGCAGCCCGAGGAGGGGCGAGCAGTTCTTC,CASSPRRGEQFF
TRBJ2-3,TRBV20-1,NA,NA,TGCAGTGCTAGAGATGTAGCATTTGGATTCACAGATACGCAGTATTTT,CSARDVAFGFTDTQYF
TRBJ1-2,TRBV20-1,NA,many,TGCAGTGCCACGTCCACAAACTATGGCTACACCTTC,CSATSTNYGYTF
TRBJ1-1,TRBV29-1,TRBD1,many,TGCAGCGTTGTTCGGACAGGGAAGGAAGCTTTCTTT,CSVVRTGKEAFF
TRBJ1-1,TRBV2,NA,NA,TGTGCCAGCAGTGCACGGGGGGAGACTGAAGCTTTCTTT,CASSARGETEAFF
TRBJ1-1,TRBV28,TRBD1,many,TGTGCCAGCAGTTTGACAGGGAGTGGCACTGAAGCTTTCTTT,CASSLTGSGTEAFF
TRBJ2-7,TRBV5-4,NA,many,TGTGCCAGCAGCTGGGGGAACTACGAGCAGTACTTC,CASSWGNYEQYF
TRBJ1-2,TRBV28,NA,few,TGTGCCAGCAGTTTATTTAGGGACATTCGGTCCTATTATGGCTACACCTTC,CASSLFRDIRSYYGYTF
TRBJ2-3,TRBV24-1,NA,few,TGTGCCACCAGTGACCCCTCCAATAGGGGCACAGATACGCAGTATTTT,CATSDPSNRGTDTQYF
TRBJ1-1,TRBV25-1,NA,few,TGTGCCAGCAGTGCGACAGGAGACACTGAAGCTTTCTTT,CASSATGDTEAFF
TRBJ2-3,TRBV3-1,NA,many,TGTGCCAGCAGCCAAGTTGGGGGAACCTCGAGCACAGATACGCAGTATTTT,CASSQVGGTSSTDTQYF
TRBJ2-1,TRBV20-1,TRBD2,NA,TGCAGTGCGCCCGGACTAGCGGGAGTGGGGGTTATAGGGAATGAGCAGTTCTTC,CSAPGLAGVGVIGNEQFF
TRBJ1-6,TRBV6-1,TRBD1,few,TGTGCCGGCTCAGACAGGGGACCATATAATTCACCCCTCCACTTT,CAGSDRGPYNSPLHF
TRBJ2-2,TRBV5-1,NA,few,TGCGCCAGCAGCTTGGTTTACACCGGGGAGCTGTTTTTT,CASSLVYTGELFF
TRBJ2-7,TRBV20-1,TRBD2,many,TGCAGTGCTAGGGGGGGGTCTAGCGGGAGCTCCTACGAGCAGTACTTC,CSARGGSSGSSYEQYF
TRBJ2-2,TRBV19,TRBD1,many,TGTGCCAGTAATCCGCGGGTAAACAGGGGGAACACCGGGGAGCTGTTTTTT,CASNPRVNRGNTGELFF
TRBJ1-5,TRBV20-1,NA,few,TGCAGTGCTATCACAAATCTTTTCCTTTATAGCAATCAGCCCCAGCATTTT,CSAITNLFLYSNQPQHF
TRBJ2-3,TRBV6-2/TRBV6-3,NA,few,TGTGCCAGCAGTTACTCGACTCGGGCCCCAGATACGCAGTATTTT,CASSYSTRAPDTQYF
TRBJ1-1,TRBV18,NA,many,TGTGCCAGCTCACCACCGTACGGATACACTGAAGCTTTCTTT,CASSPPYGYTEAFF
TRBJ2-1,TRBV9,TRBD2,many,TGTGCCAGCAGCGAGCTAGCGGGGGGCTACAATGAGCAGTTCTTC,CASSELAGGYNEQFF
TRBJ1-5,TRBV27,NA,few,TGTGCCAGCAGTTTCGTACAGGGAGGCAATCAGCCCCAGCATTTT,CASSFVQGGNQPQHF
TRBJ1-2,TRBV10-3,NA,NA,TGTGCCATCAGCAGGGACACCTCTAACTATGGCTACACCTTC,CAISRDTSNYGYTF
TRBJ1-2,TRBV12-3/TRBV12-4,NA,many,TGTGCCAGCAGTTGGCCTAACTATGGCTACACCTTC,CASSWPNYGYTF
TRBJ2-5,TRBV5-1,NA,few,TGCGCCAGCACCTTGGGAGAGACCCAGTACTTC,CASTLGETQYF